This T cell receptor (beta chain) was obtained from a study of blood T cell repertoires in COVID-19. Study-level background: The study drew acute and convalescent COVID-19 samples from the United States, Italy and Spain. T cells, B-cell-depleted T cells, or PBMCs provided the cDNA or gDNA that served as material.

The table lists this clone with a few counts. As processed by the authors: By means of reference gene primer amplification, nucleated cell counts were estimated. TCRdb keeps only in-frame clones here, not all; method: immunoSEQ multiplex PCR. V, J and clone size were drawn from that table, and D and trimming were deduced from the DNA. The repertoire holds tens of thousands of clones, with 85% to 90% as singletons. Germline V gives CDR1 SGDLS, CDR2 YYNGEE. J gave up 0 bases and V 0 bases, and 5 bases lay outside the gene matches. The length of the CDR3 is 17 residues. This receptor was taken from a human donor in a cohort sampled during active COVID-19. This rearrangement joins TRBV9 to TRBJ1-3; 8 nucleotides line up with TRBD1. The sequencing sample was made of peripheral blood. The CDR3 DNA sequence: TGTGCCAGCAGCGTAGGGACAGGGCCCAACTCTGGAAACACCATATATTTT. Translating it yields CASSVGTGPNSGNTIYF.